The rows below give T cell receptor beta chains drawn from one sample of a study of shared clonotypes between healthy human individuals. Measured with immunoSEQ multiplex PCR; TCRdb has only the in-frame clones, and not every one. The data hold under 600,000 clones, with 60% to 80% observed a single time. Sequenced: PBMCs. The receptors were gathered from a woman aged 35 to 49 in good health. Some clones in this sample may be carry-over from other donors' samples. Each CDR3 is given without its conserved first and last residue. Fields, in order: CDR3 protein, J gene, V gene.

CDR3 protein: ASKLSGQGNEQY; J gene: TRBJ2-7; V gene: TRBV19
CDR3 protein: ASSVTSGPFTDTQY; J gene: TRBJ2-3; V gene: TRBV5-1
CDR3 protein: ASSPGNTGELF; J gene: TRBJ2-2; V gene: TRBV10-1
CDR3 protein: ASSRTGTRSYEQY; J gene: TRBJ2-7; V gene: TRBV4-2
CDR3 protein: ATSGTSGRDPEF; J gene: TRBJ2-1; V gene: TRBV10-3
CDR3 protein: ASSYGRGVDEQY; J gene: TRBJ2-7; V gene: TRBV6-5
CDR3 protein: ASSPPPGQGYGTLLKKLF; J gene: TRBJ1-4; V gene: TRBV4-1
CDR3 protein: ASTLGGIQPQH; J gene: TRBJ1-5; V gene: TRBV7-8
CDR3 protein: ASTSGGGPYEQY; J gene: TRBJ2-7; V gene: TRBV7-9
CDR3 protein: ASSTDPASSYNEQF; J gene: TRBJ2-1; V gene: TRBV5-1
CDR3 protein: ASRDRVRPDTQY; J gene: TRBJ2-3; V gene: TRBV27
CDR3 protein: ASSQDRTGGNYEQY; J gene: TRBJ2-7; V gene: TRBV4-3
CDR3 protein: ASNPDAVNEQF; J gene: TRBJ2-1; V gene: TRBV5-4
CDR3 protein: SAMTGDEQF; J gene: TRBJ2-1; V gene: TRBV20-1
CDR3 protein: ASRARAYEQY; J gene: TRBJ2-7; V gene: TRBV10-2
CDR3 protein: ASSPRQGRSGNTIY; J gene: TRBJ1-3; V gene: TRBV9
CDR3 protein: ASSMSQSLYEQY; J gene: TRBJ2-7; V gene: TRBV19
CDR3 protein: ASSALLEQF; J gene: TRBJ2-1; V gene: TRBV25-1
CDR3 protein: ASSQVGAAGYEQY; J gene: .; V gene: TRBV4-3
CDR3 protein: ASRPAARTEAF; J gene: TRBJ1-1; V gene: TRBV6-6
CDR3 protein: ASSLGGTAGGREQY; J gene: TRBJ2-7; V gene: TRBV7-2
CDR3 protein: ASSTRMGTEAF; J gene: TRBJ1-1; V gene: TRBV27
CDR3 protein: ASSLTPTRPSYNEQF; J gene: TRBJ2-1; V gene: TRBV7-3
CDR3 protein: ASAGTAPDTQY; J gene: TRBJ2-3; V gene: TRBV21-1
CDR3 protein: ASSYREGTDTQY; J gene: TRBJ2-3; V gene: TRBV6-5
CDR3 protein: ASSSTGERTDTQY; J gene: TRBJ2-3; V gene: TRBV5-6
CDR3 protein: ASSWTSAGKTQY; J gene: TRBJ2-5; V gene: TRBV7-2
CDR3 protein: ASSPRWGQGSNQPQH; J gene: TRBJ1-5; V gene: TRBV19
CDR3 protein: SVEDRAGRTRGVYGYT; J gene: TRBJ1-2; V gene: TRBV29-1
CDR3 protein: ASSRDRGVEQY; J gene: TRBJ2-7; V gene: TRBV11-3
CDR3 protein: ASSFRGRDTEAF; J gene: TRBJ1-1; V gene: TRBV11-3
CDR3 protein: ASSPRGPTGTEAF; J gene: TRBJ1-1; V gene: TRBV7-2
CDR3 protein: ASSFQPRGELF; J gene: TRBJ2-2; V gene: TRBV7-8
CDR3 protein: ASSVANTGMTDTQY; J gene: TRBJ2-3; V gene: TRBV9
CDR3 protein: ASSPGSSYEQY; J gene: TRBJ2-7; V gene: TRBV18
CDR3 protein: ASAGANQPQH; J gene: TRBJ1-5; V gene: TRBV28
CDR3 protein: ASSLPSGQGVSYEQY; J gene: TRBJ2-7; V gene: TRBV28
CDR3 protein: ASSPEGARSGSGEQY; J gene: TRBJ2-7; V gene: TRBV13
CDR3 protein: ASSLQGRDGYT; J gene: TRBJ1-2; V gene: TRBV7-2
CDR3 protein: ASSARDKNQNTEAF; J gene: TRBJ1-1; V gene: TRBV5-1
CDR3 protein: ASSVWGQGGTGELF; J gene: TRBJ2-2; V gene: TRBV9